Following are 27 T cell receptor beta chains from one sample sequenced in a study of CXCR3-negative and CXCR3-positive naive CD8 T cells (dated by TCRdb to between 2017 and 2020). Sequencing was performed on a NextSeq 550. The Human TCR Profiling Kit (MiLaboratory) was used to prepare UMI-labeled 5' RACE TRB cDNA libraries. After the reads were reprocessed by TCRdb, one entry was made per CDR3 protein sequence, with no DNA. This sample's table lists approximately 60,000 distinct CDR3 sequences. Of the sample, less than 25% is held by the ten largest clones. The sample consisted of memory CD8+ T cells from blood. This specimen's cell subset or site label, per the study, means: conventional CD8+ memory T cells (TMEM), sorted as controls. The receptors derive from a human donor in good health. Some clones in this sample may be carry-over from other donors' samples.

CDR3 residues: CSVVPGERGSSYNEQFF. This chain joins TRBV29-1 and TRBJ2-1; TCRdb's D call, TRBD1, is unchecked because there is no DNA. Germline CDR1 reads SQVTM; CDR2 reads ANQGSEA. The CDR3 is 17 amino acids.

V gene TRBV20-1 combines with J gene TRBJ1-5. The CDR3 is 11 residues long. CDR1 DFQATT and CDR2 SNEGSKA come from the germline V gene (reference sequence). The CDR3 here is CSASENQPQHF.

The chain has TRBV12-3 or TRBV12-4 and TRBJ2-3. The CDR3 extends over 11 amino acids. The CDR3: CASSSGDTQYF.

CDR3 protein: CSARDIRGPYEQYF. This rearrangement joins TRBV20-1 to TRBJ2-7; without DNA, the TCRdb call of TRBD1 cannot be checked. The germline gives CDR1 DFQATT, CDR2 SNEGSKA (reference sequence). This CDR3 has 14 residues.

The chain's CDR3 is CSVPGTDYEQYF. The chain couples TRBV29-1 to TRBJ2-7; TCRdb returns TRBD1, unconfirmable since there is no DNA. Germline loops: CDR1 SQVTM, CDR2 ANQGSEA. The CDR3 runs to 12 residues.

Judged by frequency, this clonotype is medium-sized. The CDR3 protein is CASSRRGNTGELFF. The chain carries TRBV11-2 and TRBJ2-2. There are 14 residues in the CDR3. Looked up from germline, CDR1 is SGHAT and CDR2 is FQNNGV.

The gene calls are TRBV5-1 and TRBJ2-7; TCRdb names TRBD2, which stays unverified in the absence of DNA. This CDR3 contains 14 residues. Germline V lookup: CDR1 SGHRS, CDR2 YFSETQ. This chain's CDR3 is CASSWTQSSYEQYF.

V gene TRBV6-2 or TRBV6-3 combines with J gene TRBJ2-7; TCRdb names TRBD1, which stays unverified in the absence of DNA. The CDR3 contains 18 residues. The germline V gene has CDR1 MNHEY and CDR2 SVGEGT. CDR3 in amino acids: CASSYDLAGAVGSYEQYF.

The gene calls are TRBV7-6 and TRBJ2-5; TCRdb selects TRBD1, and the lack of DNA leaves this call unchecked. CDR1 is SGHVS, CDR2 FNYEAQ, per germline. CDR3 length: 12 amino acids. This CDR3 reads CAIGQGAETQYF. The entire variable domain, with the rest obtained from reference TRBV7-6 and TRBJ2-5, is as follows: GAGVSQSPRYKVTKRGQDVALRCDPISGHVSLYWYRQALGQGPEFLTYFNYEAQQDKSGLPNDRFSAERPEGSISTLTIQRTEQRDSAMYRCAIGQGAETQYFGPGTRLLVL.

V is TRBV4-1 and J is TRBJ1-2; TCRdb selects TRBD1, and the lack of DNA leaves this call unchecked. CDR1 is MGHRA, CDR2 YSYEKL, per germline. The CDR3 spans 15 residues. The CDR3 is CASSQDSRGNYGYTF.

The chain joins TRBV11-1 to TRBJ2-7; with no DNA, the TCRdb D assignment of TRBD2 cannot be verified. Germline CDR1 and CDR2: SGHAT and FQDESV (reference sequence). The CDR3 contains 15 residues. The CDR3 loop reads CASSLEAAGSYEQYF.

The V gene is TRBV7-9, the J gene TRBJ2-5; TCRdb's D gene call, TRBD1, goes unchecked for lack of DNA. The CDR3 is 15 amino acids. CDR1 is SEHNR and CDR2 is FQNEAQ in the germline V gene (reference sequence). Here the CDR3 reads CASSPRDRSRETQYF.

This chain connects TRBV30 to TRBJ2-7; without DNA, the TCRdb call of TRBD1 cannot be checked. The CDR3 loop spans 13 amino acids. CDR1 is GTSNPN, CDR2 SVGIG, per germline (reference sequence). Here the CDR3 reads CAWRPPGQYEQYF. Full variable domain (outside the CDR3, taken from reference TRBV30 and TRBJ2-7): SQTIHQWPATLVQPVGSPLSLECTVEGTSNPNLYWYRQAAGRGLQLLFYSVGIGQISSEVPQNLSASRPQDRQFILSSKKLLLSDSGFYLCAWRPPGQYEQYFGPGTRLTVT.

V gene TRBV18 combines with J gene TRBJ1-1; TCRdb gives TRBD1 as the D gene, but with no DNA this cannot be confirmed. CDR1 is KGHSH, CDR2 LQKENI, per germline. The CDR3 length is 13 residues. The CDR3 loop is CASSPDPGTEAFF.

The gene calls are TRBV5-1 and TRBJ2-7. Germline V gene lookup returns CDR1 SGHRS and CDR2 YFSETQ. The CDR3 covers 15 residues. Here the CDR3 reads CASSFEDPSSSEQYF.

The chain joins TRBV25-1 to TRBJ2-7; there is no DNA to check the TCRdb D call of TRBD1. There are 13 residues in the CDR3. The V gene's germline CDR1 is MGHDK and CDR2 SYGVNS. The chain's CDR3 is CASSAAQGIEQYF.

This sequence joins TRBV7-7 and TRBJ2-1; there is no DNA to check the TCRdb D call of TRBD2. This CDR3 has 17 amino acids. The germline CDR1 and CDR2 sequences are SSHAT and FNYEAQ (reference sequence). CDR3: CASSPGLAGASGNEQFF.

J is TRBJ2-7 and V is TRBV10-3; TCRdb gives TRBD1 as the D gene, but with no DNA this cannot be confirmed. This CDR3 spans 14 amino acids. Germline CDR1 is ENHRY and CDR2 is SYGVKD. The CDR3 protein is CATRTEQGPYEQYF.

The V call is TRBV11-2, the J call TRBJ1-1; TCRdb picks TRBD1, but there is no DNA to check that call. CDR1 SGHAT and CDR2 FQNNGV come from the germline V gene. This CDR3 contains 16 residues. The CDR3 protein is CASSVGTGGHGTEAFF.

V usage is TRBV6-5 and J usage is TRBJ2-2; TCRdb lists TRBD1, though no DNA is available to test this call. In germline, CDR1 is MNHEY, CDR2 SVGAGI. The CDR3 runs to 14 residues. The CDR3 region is CASSRDSETGKLFF.

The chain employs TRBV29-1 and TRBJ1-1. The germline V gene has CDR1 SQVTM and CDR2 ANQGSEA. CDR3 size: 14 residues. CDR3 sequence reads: CSVGRAFMNTEAFF.

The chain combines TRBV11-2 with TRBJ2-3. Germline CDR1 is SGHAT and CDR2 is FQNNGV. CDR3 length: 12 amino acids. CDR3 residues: CASSYSLDTQYF.

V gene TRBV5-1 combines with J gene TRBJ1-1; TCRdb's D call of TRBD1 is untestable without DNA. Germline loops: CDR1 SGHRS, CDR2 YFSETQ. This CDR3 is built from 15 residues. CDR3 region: CASSWQQGHDTEAFF.

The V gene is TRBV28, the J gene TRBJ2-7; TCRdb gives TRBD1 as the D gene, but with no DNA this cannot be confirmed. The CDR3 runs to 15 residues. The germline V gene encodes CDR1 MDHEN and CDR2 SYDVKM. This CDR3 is CASSFPRQGAYEQYF.

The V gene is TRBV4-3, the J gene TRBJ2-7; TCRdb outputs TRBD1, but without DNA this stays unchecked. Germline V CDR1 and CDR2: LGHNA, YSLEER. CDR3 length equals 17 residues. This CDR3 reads CASSQDLRGLSSYEQYF.

The chain's CDR3 is CASSSGQVTDTQYF. The chain links TRBV6-5 to TRBJ2-3; TCRdb gives TRBD1 as the D gene, but with no DNA this cannot be confirmed. The CDR3 covers 14 residues. CDR1 and CDR2 (germline): MNHEY, SVGAGI.

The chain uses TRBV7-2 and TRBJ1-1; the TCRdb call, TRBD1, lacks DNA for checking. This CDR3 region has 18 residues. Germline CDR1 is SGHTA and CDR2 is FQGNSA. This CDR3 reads CASSLYAVGTGEGVEAFF. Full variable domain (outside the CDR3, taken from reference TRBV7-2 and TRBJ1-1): GAGVSQSPSNKVTEKGKDVELRCDPISGHTALYWYRQSLGQGLEFLIYFQGNSAPDKSGLPSDRFSAERTGGSVSTLTIQRTQQEDSAVYLCASSLYAVGTGEGVEAFFGQGTRLTVV.